This T cell receptor beta chain was sequenced for a study of identical twins. Study findings and constraints: Cord blood beta clonotypes present at high abundance carried fewer insertions; no such pattern appeared in memory repertoires.

The CDR3 spans 16 residues. In germline, CDR1 is SGHKS, CDR2 YYEKEE (reference sequence). Trimming took 4 bases from V and 2 from J, leaving 19 bases between them. This clonotype turned up a few times. The antigen remains unidentified. A universal primer site came from template switching; cDNA carried unique molecular identifiers. MiXCR, applied by TCRdb to the 5' RACE reads, yields one record per CDR3 protein. The sample carries hundreds of thousands of distinct CDR3 sequences, roughly 8% recorded once. These records were also assigned to another study, of yellow fever vaccine responses in identical twins.

This TCR came from a young woman in good health. The sequenced sample consisted of PBMCs. The gene calls are TRBV5-5 and TRBJ2-7, with D possibly TRBD1 on 6 matching bases. As DNA, the CDR3 is TGTGCCAGCAGCCATTCGACAGGAAAGATTCCCTACGAGCAGTACTTC. Its translation: CASSHSTGKIPYEQYF.